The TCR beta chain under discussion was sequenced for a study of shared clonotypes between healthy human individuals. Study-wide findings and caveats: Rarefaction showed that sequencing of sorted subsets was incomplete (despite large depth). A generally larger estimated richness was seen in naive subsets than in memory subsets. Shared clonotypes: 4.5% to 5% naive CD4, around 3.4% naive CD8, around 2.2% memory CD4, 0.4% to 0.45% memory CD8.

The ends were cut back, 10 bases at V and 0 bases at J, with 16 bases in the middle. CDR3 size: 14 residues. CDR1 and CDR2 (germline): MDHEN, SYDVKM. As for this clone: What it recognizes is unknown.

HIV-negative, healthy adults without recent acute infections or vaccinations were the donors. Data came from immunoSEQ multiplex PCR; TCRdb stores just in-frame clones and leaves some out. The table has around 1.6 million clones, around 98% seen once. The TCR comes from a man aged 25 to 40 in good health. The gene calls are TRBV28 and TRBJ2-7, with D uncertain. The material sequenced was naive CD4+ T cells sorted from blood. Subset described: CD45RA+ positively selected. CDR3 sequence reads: CAIKTSGLSYEQYF. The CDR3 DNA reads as TGTGCCATAAAGACCTCGGGCCTCTCCTACGAGCAGTACTTC.